This T cell receptor beta chain was retrieved from a study of shared clonotypes between healthy human individuals. There are a few counts of this clone. The table came from immunoSEQ multiplex PCR; TCRdb's copy has only in-frame clones and leaves some out. The sample lists roughly 1 million clones; roughly 80% were seen once. Germline CDR1 DFQATT, CDR2 SNEGSKA (reference sequence). V lost 5 bases, J lost 7 bases, and 8 bases lay in between. CDR3 length: 11 amino acids. Sequences were obtained from memory CD4+ T cells sorted from blood. Subset: CD45RA-negative fraction. The receptor was derived from a man between 18 and 35 years old in good health. The rearrangement uses TRBV20-1 and TRBJ1-4; D remains unclear. CDR3 nucleotide sequence: TGCAGTGCTGCAGTGGGTGAAAAACTGTTTTTT. It translates to CSAAVGEKLFF.